The rows below give T cell receptor beta chains drawn from one sample of a study of CD8+ T cells in alopecia areata. Using immunoSEQ multiplex PCR, the repertoire was profiled, and TCRdb retains in-frame clones only, with some absent. Of under 250,000 clones listed, around 62% are singletons. Sequenced material: CD4+ T cells sorted from blood, taken at week 0. The origin of the receptors is a human donor with alopecia areata. CDR3s include the opening cysteine and the closing phenylalanine or tryptophan. Fields, in order: CDR3 protein, CDR3 DNA, V gene, J gene, D gene, clone size. D genes are given only for firm matches. Clone size is stated in some rows and not others, as once, few, many or a class when expanded.

CDR3aa: CASSGNRGFHEQFF
CDR3nt: TGTGCCAGCAGCGGAAACAGGGGCTTCCATGAGCAGTTCTTC
v_gene: TRBV9
j_gene: TRBJ2-1
d_gene: TRBD1
abundance: .

CDR3aa: CASSLVRIDGYTF
CDR3nt: TGTGCCAGCAGCTTAGTTAGGATCGATGGCTACACCTTC
v_gene: TRBV7-9
j_gene: TRBJ1-2
d_gene: .
abundance: few

CDR3aa: CAWSVGGGNQPQHF
CDR3nt: TGTGCCTGGAGTGTAGGGGGAGGCAATCAGCCCCAGCATTTT
v_gene: TRBV30
j_gene: TRBJ1-5
d_gene: .
abundance: .

CDR3aa: CAWSPRETTANYGYTF
CDR3nt: TGTGCCTGGAGTCCGAGAGAGACTACAGCAAACTATGGCTACACCTTC
v_gene: TRBV30
j_gene: TRBJ1-2
d_gene: .
abundance: .

CDR3aa: CASSLEGTSGRGYEQYF
CDR3nt: TGTGCCAGCAGCTTAGAGGGAACTAGCGGGAGGGGGTACGAGCAGTACTTC
v_gene: TRBV7-8
j_gene: TRBJ2-7
d_gene: TRBD2
abundance: once

CDR3aa: CSPGGYTF
CDR3nt: TGCAGCCCCGGTGGCTACACCTTC
v_gene: TRBV29-1
j_gene: TRBJ1-2
d_gene: .
abundance: few

CDR3aa: CSVGQSYGYTF
CDR3nt: TGCAGCGTTGGTCAGTCTTATGGCTACACCTTC
v_gene: TRBV29-1
j_gene: TRBJ1-2
d_gene: .
abundance: .

CDR3aa: CATSRGGGSSYNEQFF
CDR3nt: TGTGCCACCAGCAGGGGAGGAGGGAGCTCCTACAATGAGCAGTTCTTC
v_gene: TRBV15
j_gene: TRBJ2-1
d_gene: .
abundance: few

CDR3aa: CSAAPGAEAFF
CDR3nt: TGCAGTGCCGCCCCTGGGGCTGAAGCTTTCTTT
v_gene: TRBV20-1
j_gene: TRBJ1-1
d_gene: .
abundance: .

CDR3aa: CSAAVGTDTQYF
CDR3nt: TGCAGCGCAGCGGTTGGGACAGATACGCAGTATTTT
v_gene: TRBV29-1
j_gene: TRBJ2-3
d_gene: .
abundance: few

CDR3aa: CASSERWGAYNEQFF
CDR3nt: TGTGCCAGCAGTGAAAGATGGGGGGCCTACAATGAGCAGTTCTTC
v_gene: TRBV2
j_gene: TRBJ2-1
d_gene: .
abundance: .

CDR3aa: CASRSFTNRYNEQFF
CDR3nt: TGTGCCAGCAGATCCTTTACTAACCGCTACAATGAGCAGTTCTTC
v_gene: TRBV11-2
j_gene: TRBJ2-1
d_gene: .
abundance: once

CDR3aa: CASSEYSEKLFF
CDR3nt: TGTGCCAGCAGTGAATACAGTGAGAAATTGTTTTTT
v_gene: TRBV25-1
j_gene: TRBJ1-4
d_gene: .
abundance: .

CDR3aa: CASRVGEETQYF
CDR3nt: TGTGCCAGCAGGGTCGGGGAAGAGACCCAGTACTTC
v_gene: TRBV6-6
j_gene: TRBJ2-5
d_gene: .
abundance: .

CDR3aa: CASSGAGGSTDTQYF
CDR3nt: TGTGCCAGCAGCGGAGCGGGGGGGAGCACAGATACGCAGTATTTT
v_gene: TRBV9
j_gene: TRBJ2-3
d_gene: TRBD2
abundance: .

CDR3aa: CASSLQGGKQYF
CDR3nt: TGTGCCAGCAGTTTACAGGGAGGGAAGCAGTACTTC
v_gene: TRBV28
j_gene: TRBJ2-7
d_gene: TRBD2
abundance: few

CDR3aa: CASSLAPTNTEAFF
CDR3nt: TGTGCCAGCAGCTTAGCGCCGACGAACACTGAAGCTTTCTTT
v_gene: TRBV11-1
j_gene: TRBJ1-1
d_gene: .
abundance: .

CDR3aa: CASSSTTAANEQFF
CDR3nt: TGCGCCAGCAGCAGTACGACAGCAGCCAATGAGCAGTTCTTC
v_gene: TRBV5-1
j_gene: TRBJ2-1
d_gene: .
abundance: few

CDR3aa: CSVDGGVATEAFF
CDR3nt: TGCAGCGTTGATGGGGGGGTTGCGACTGAAGCTTTCTTT
v_gene: TRBV29-1
j_gene: TRBJ1-1
d_gene: .
abundance: .

CDR3aa: CASGQGLGGYTF
CDR3nt: TGTGCCAGCGGACAGGGCCTGGGAGGCTACACCTTC
v_gene: TRBV2
j_gene: TRBJ1-2
d_gene: TRBD1
abundance: .

CDR3aa: CASSSGGSGSYNEQFF
CDR3nt: TGTGCCAGCAGCTCCGGGGGGAGCGGGAGTTACAATGAGCAGTTCTTC
v_gene: TRBV5-4
j_gene: TRBJ2-1
d_gene: TRBD2
abundance: .

CDR3aa: CASSRAGGNAEQFF
CDR3nt: TGTGCCAGTAGTCGAGCGGGGGGGAACGCTGAGCAGTTCTTC
v_gene: TRBV19
j_gene: TRBJ2-1
d_gene: TRBD2
abundance: .

CDR3aa: CASRGRFATNEKLFF
CDR3nt: TGTGCCAGCAGGGGACGTTTTGCCACTAATGAAAAACTGTTTTTT
v_gene: TRBV6-1
j_gene: TRBJ1-4
d_gene: .
abundance: .

CDR3aa: CASSHRRGRENQPQHF
CDR3nt: TGTGCCAGCTCACACCGCAGGGGTCGGGAAAATCAGCCCCAGCATTTT
v_gene: TRBV18
j_gene: TRBJ1-5
d_gene: .
abundance: .

CDR3aa: CASSVPYEQYF
CDR3nt: TGTGCCAGCAGTGTCCCCTACGAGCAGTACTTC
v_gene: TRBV2
j_gene: TRBJ2-7
d_gene: .
abundance: few

CDR3aa: CAWSVNLASPQYF
CDR3nt: TGTGCCTGGAGTGTAAACCTAGCGAGTCCCCAGTATTTT
v_gene: TRBV30
j_gene: TRBJ2-3
d_gene: .
abundance: .

CDR3aa: CASSEIGTGLSGIQYF
CDR3nt: TGTGCCAGCAGTGAAATAGGGACAGGGTTGTCCGGCATTCAGTACTTC
v_gene: TRBV2
j_gene: TRBJ2-4
d_gene: TRBD1
abundance: .

CDR3aa: CASSSPDPSTDTQYF
CDR3nt: TGTGCCAGCAGTTCACCTGACCCTAGCACAGATACGCAGTATTTT
v_gene: TRBV27
j_gene: TRBJ2-3
d_gene: .
abundance: .

CDR3aa: CASTDLPGGYTF
CDR3nt: TGCGCCAGCACCGACTTGCCAGGGGGCTACACCTTC
v_gene: TRBV10-2
j_gene: TRBJ1-2
d_gene: .
abundance: .

CDR3aa: CASSQDDGPSTDTQYF
CDR3nt: TGTGCCAGCAGCCAAGATGACGGTCCCTCCACAGATACGCAGTATTTT
v_gene: TRBV4-2
j_gene: TRBJ2-3
d_gene: .
abundance: few

CDR3aa: CASSIQGAAAGELFF
CDR3nt: TGTGCCAGTAGTATACAGGGGGCCGCAGCCGGGGAGCTGTTTTTT
v_gene: TRBV19
j_gene: TRBJ2-2
d_gene: TRBD1
abundance: .

CDR3aa: CASSFGQGDYGYTF
CDR3nt: TGTGCCAGCAGTTTCGGGCAAGGGGACTATGGCTACACCTTC
v_gene: TRBV27
j_gene: TRBJ1-2
d_gene: .
abundance: .

CDR3aa: CSVEWSVPNQPQHF
CDR3nt: TGCAGCGTTGAGTGGTCCGTACCAAATCAGCCCCAGCATTTT
v_gene: TRBV29-1
j_gene: TRBJ1-5
d_gene: .
abundance: .

CDR3aa: CASSILAGDTGELFF
CDR3nt: TGTGCCAGTAGTATTCTAGCGGGGGACACCGGGGAGCTGTTTTTT
v_gene: TRBV19
j_gene: TRBJ2-2
d_gene: TRBD2
abundance: few

CDR3aa: CSVGTGTSDGNTIYF
CDR3nt: TGCAGCGTGGGGACAGGGACATCCGACGGAAACACCATATATTTT
v_gene: TRBV29-1
j_gene: TRBJ1-3
d_gene: TRBD1
abundance: .

CDR3aa: CSVRDREDQPQHF
CDR3nt: TGCAGCGTTCGGGACAGGGAGGATCAGCCCCAGCATTTT
v_gene: TRBV29-1
j_gene: TRBJ1-5
d_gene: TRBD1
abundance: few

CDR3aa: CASSPDRAQETQYF
CDR3nt: TGTGCCAGCAGCCCGGACAGGGCGCAAGAGACCCAGTACTTC
v_gene: TRBV7-9
j_gene: TRBJ2-5
d_gene: TRBD1
abundance: .

CDR3aa: CAWSVRLKLYEQYF
CDR3nt: TGTGCCTGGAGTGTGCGGCTGAAACTCTACGAGCAGTACTTC
v_gene: TRBV30
j_gene: TRBJ2-7
d_gene: .
abundance: .